The clone carrying this T cell receptor (beta chain) appeared many times. Its specificity is unknown. The CDR3 has 14 residues. Per the germline V gene, CDR1 is LGHNA and CDR2 is YSLEER. J lost 6 bases, V lost 4 bases, and 5 bases had no gene match. The sample is drawn from a study of blood T cells in healthy people across ages. Whole-study results and caveats: More naive CD4+ cells and higher diversity marked long-lived donors relative to aged donors.

With a J-beta primer mix and a sample-barcoded 5' primer, a second PCR ran roughly 7 to 11 cycles. TCRdb passed the 5' RACE reads through MiXCR, listing each CDR3 protein once. The sample contains fewer than 1,000,000 distinct CDR3 sequences, more than 35% of which appear only once. The TCR originated in a man of 80 years or more in good health. V is TRBV4-3 and J is TRBJ2-4; 8 bases fit TRBD1. The sequenced sample was blood. Here the CDR3 DNA reads TGCGCCAGCAGCCTGGGGGACAGGTCAAACATTCAGTACTTC. This encodes CASSLGDRSNIQYF.